This T cell receptor (beta chain) was captured by sequencing in a study of shared clonotypes between healthy human individuals. Study-level results: Only blood was sampled, and tissue TCR repertoires likely differ from blood ones. It was observed that roughly 4.8% of naive CD4 clonotypes were shared across a handful of donors.

As defined, naive CD8 cells were CD45RO-negative and positively selected for CCR7, with terminally differentiated effector memory CD45RA+ cells excluded. Those who donated were healthy HIV-negative adults, with no recent acute infections or vaccinations reported. Note on this clone: Its antigen is unidentified. The junction differs from germline at one of its ends, possibly a read error.

The length of the CDR3 is 15 residues. TCRdb's copy holds only in-frame clones and misses some; the assay was immunoSEQ multiplex PCR. The sample carries approximately 740,000 clones, around 92% recorded once. Sequences were obtained from naive CD8+ T cells sorted from blood. The source is a man aged 30 to 45 in good health. This rearrangement joins TRBV23-1 to TRBJ2-7; TRBD2 matches 12 bases. TRBV23-1 is sorted into the ORF group, with uncertain function. The CDR3 is CASSRATSGRVRRDF. The CDR3 coding sequence is TGCGCCAGCAGTCGCGCGACTAGCGGGAGAGTGAGAAGGGACTTC.